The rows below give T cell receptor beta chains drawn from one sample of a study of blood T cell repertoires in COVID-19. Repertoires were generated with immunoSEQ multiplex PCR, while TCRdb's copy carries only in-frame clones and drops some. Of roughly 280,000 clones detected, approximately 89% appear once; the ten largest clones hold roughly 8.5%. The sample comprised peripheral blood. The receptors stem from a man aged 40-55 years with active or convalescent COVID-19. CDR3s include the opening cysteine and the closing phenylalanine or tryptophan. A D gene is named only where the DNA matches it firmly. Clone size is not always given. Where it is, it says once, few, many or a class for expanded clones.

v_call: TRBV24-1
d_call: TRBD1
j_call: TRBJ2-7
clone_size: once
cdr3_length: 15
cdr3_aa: CATSDSGQGRYEQYF
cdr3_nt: TGTGCCACCAGTGATTCGGGACAGGGACGCTACGAGCAGTACTTC

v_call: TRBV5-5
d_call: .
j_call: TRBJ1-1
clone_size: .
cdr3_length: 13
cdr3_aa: CASSLLTVRKAFF
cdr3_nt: TGTGCCAGCAGCCTGCTGACAGTAAGAAAAGCTTTCTTT

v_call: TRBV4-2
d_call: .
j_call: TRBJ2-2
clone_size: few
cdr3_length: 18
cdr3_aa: CASSQNVDWRENTGELFF
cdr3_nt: TGTGCCAGCAGCCAAAATGTGGACTGGCGGGAGAACACCGGGGAGCTGTTTTTT

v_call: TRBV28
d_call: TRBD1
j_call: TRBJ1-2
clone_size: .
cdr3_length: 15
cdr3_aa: CASSFVPGQGNGYTF
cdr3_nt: TGTGCCAGCAGTTTTGTGCCGGGACAGGGGAATGGCTACACCTTC

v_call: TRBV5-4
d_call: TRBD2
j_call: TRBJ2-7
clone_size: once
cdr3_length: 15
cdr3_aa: CASSSTSGSSYEQYF
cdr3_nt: TGTGCCAGCAGCTCGACTAGCGGGTCCTCCTACGAGCAGTACTTC

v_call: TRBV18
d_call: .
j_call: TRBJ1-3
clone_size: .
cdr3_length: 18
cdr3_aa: CASSPIRPGPSGGNTIYF
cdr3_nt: TGTGCCAGCTCACCCATTCGGCCAGGCCCGTCCGGAGGAAACACCATATATTTT

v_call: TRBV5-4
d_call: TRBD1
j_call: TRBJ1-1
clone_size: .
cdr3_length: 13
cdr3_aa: CASRGRDRGEAFF
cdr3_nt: TGTGCCAGCAGGGGTCGGGACAGGGGCGAAGCTTTCTTT

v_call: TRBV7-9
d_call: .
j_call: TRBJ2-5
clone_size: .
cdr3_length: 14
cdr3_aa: CASSLTETQETQYF
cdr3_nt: TGTGCCAGCAGCTTGACAGAGACCCAAGAGACCCAGTACTTC

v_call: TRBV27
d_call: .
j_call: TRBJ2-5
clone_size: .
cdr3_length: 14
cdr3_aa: CASSVGTLQETQYF
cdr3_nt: TGTGCCAGCAGTGTCGGGACTTTACAAGAGACCCAGTACTTC

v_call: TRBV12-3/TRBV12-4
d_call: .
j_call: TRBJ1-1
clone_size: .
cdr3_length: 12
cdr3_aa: CASSYMATEAFF
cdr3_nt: TGTGCCAGCAGTTATATGGCCACTGAAGCTTTCTTT

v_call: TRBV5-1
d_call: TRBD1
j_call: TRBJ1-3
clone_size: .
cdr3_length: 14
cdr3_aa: CASTPTGTGNTIYF
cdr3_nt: TGCGCCAGCACCCCGACAGGGACTGGAAACACCATATATTTT

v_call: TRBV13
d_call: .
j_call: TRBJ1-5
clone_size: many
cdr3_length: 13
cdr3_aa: CASSGGGQQPQHF
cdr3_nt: TGTGCCAGCAGCGGCGGGGGGCAGCAGCCCCAGCATTTT

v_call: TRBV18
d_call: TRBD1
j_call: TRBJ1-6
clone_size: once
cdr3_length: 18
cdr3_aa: CASSPPIGQGYGNSPLHF
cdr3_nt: TGTGCCAGCTCACCGCCTATTGGACAGGGGTATGGTAATTCACCCCTCCACTTT

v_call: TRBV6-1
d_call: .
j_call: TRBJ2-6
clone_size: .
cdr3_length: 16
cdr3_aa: CASSERRFSGANVLTF
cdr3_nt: TGTGCCAGCAGTGAACGTAGATTCTCTGGGGCCAACGTCCTGACTTTC

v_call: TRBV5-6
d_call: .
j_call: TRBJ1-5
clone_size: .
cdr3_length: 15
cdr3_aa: CASSSGQLLNQPQHF
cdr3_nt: TGTGCCAGCAGCTCAGGACAACTCCTAAATCAGCCCCAGCATTTT

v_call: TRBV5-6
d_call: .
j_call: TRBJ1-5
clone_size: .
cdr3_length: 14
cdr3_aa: CASSFEGPNQPQHF
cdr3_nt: TGTGCCAGCAGCTTCGAGGGTCCCAATCAGCCCCAGCATTTT

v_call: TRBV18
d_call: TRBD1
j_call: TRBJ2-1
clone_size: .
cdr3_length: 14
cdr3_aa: CASSPRDSYNEQFF
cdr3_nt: TGTGCCAGCTCACCCCGGGACAGTTACAATGAGCAGTTCTTC

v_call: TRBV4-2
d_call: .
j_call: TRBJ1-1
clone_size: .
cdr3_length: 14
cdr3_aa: CASSPDRMNTEAFF
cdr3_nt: TGTGCCAGCAGCCCTGACAGGATGAACACTGAAGCTTTCTTT

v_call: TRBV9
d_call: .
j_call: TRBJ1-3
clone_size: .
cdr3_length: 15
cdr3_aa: CASSAQASRGNTIYF
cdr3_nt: TGTGCCAGCAGCGCCCAGGCCTCGCGCGGAAACACCATATATTTT

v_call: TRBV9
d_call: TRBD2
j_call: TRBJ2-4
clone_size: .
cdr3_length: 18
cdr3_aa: CASSDQRGLAGYKNIQYF
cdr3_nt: TGTGCCAGCAGCGATCAGAGAGGACTAGCGGGGTATAAAAACATTCAGTACTTC

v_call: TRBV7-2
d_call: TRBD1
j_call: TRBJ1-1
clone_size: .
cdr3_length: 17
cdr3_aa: CASSLVLGTGVDTEAFF
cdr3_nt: TGTGCCAGCAGCTTAGTACTAGGGACAGGAGTGGATACTGAAGCTTTCTTT

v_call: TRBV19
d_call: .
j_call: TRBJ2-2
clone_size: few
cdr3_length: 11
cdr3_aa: CASRVTGELFF
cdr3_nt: TGTGCCAGCAGGGTGACCGGGGAGCTGTTTTTT

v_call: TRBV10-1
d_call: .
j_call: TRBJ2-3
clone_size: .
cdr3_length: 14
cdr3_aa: CASTEGALTDTQYF
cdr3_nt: TGCGCCAGCACCGAAGGAGCCCTCACAGATACGCAGTATTTT

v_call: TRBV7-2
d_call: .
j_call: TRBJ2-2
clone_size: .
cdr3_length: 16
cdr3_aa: CASRFGGTADTGELFF
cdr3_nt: TGTGCCAGCAGGTTTGGCGGAACCGCAGACACCGGGGAGCTGTTTTTT

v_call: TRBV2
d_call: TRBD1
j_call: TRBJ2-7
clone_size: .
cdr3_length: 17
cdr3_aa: CASSEPGTGQSSYEQYF
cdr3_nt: TGTGCCAGCAGCGAACCGGGGACAGGACAAAGCTCCTACGAGCAGTACTTC

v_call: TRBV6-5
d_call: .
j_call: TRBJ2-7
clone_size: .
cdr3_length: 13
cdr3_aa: CASKPWEVGEQYF
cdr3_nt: TGTGCCAGCAAACCCTGGGAGGTAGGGGAGCAGTACTTC

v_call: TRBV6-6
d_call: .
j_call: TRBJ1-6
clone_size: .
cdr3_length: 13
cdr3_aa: CASSARGGSPLHF
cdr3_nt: TGTGCCAGCAGTGCCCGGGGGGGGTCACCCCTCCACTTT

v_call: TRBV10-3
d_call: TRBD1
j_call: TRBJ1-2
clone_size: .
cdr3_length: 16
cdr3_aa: CAISEFRTGRDYGYTF
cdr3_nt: TGTGCCATCAGTGAGTTCCGGACAGGGAGGGACTATGGCTACACCTTC

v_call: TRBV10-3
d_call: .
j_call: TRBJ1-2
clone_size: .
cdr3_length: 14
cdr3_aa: CAISGPDILYGYTF
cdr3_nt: TGTGCCATCAGTGGCCCGGACATACTCTATGGCTACACCTTC

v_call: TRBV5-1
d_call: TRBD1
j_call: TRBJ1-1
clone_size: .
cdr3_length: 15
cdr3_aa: CASSAIQGANTEAFF
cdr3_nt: TGCGCCAGCAGCGCTATTCAGGGGGCAAACACTGAAGCTTTCTTT

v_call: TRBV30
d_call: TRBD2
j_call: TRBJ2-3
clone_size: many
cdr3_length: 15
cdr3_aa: CAWSGSGGKVDTQYF
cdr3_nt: TGTGCCTGGAGTGGGAGCGGGGGGAAGGTAGATACGCAGTATTTT

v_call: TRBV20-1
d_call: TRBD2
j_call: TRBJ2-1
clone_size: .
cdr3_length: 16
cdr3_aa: CSVSNPGSGGANEQFF
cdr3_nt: TGCAGTGTTAGTAACCCCGGGAGCGGGGGGGCCAATGAGCAGTTCTTC

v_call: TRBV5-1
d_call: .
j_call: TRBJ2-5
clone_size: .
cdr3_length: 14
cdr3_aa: CASTGMASQETQYF
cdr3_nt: TGCGCCAGCACCGGGATGGCCTCACAAGAGACCCAGTACTTC

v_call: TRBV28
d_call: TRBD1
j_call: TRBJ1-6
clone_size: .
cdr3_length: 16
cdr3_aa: CASSQPGQGRNSPLHF
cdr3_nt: TGTGCCAGCAGTCAACCAGGACAGGGGAGGAATTCACCCCTCCACTTT

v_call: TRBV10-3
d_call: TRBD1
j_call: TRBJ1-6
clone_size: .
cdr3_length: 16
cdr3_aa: CATTGAGVRYNSPLHF
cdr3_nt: TGTGCCACTACAGGGGCAGGAGTCCGTTATAATTCACCCCTCCACTTT

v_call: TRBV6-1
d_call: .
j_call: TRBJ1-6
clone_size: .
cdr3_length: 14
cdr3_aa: CASSEGTDNSPLHF
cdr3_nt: TGTGCCAGCAGTGAAGGGACAGATAATTCACCCCTCCACTTT

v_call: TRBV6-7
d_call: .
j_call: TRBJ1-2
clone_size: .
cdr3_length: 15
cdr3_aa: CASSYSSQGRYGYTF
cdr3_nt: TGTGCCAGCAGTTACTCTTCCCAGGGGCGATATGGCTACACCTTC

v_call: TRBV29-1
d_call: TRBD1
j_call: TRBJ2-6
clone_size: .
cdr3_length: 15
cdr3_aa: CSVGTGASGANVLTF
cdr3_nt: TGCAGCGTTGGGACAGGGGCTTCTGGGGCCAACGTCCTGACTTTC

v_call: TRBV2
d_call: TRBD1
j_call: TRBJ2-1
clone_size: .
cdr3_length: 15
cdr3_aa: CASSELQGANNEQFF
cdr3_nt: TGTGCCAGCAGTGAATTACAGGGGGCGAACAATGAGCAGTTCTTC

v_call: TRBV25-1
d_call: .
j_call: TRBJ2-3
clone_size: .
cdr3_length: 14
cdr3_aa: CASGQNRVTDTQYF
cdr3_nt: TGTGCCAGCGGACAGAACCGGGTCACAGATACGCAGTATTTT

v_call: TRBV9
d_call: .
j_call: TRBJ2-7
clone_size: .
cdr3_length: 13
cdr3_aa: CASGSGSSYEQYF
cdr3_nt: TGTGCCAGCGGCTCCGGGAGCTCCTACGAGCAGTACTTC

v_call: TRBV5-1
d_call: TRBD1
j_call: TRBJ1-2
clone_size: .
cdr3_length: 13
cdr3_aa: CASSPGQLRGYTF
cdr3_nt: TGCGCCAGCAGCCCGGGACAGTTACGTGGCTACACCTTC